Listed below are T cell receptor beta chains from one sample, sequenced in a study of blood T cells in healthy people across ages. TCRdb re-called the 5' RACE reads through MiXCR, storing one row per CDR3 protein. The repertoire has about a million distinct CDR3 sequences, around two fifths of them found once; the top ten carry approximately 14%. The sequencing sample was made of blood. The receptors were sampled from a man younger than 35 in good health. Both conserved end residues are trimmed from each CDR3. The order of the fields is V gene, clone size, J gene, CDR3 protein. Clone size is shown for a subset of rows, as once, few, many or a class of expanded clone.

TRBV5-1	few	-	ASSLAGGQFSGSRSYEQY
TRBV12-3/TRBV12-4	once	TRBJ2-1	TSSHWGKGGDNEQF
TRBV9	few	TRBJ2-1	ASSVVPSGNNEQF
TRBV7-2	few	TRBJ1-1	ASSFGRSDTEAF
TRBV3-1	-	TRBJ1-1	ASSQEQGPEGTEAF
TRBV29-1	-	TRBJ2-5	SVEVDSGREEY
TRBV7-3	-	TRBJ2-3	ASSLAGGQQRDTQY
TRBV27	-	TRBJ1-1	ASSPTGVKTEAF
TRBV2	-	TRBJ1-2	ASSEVGTAPGYT
TRBV6-2/TRBV6-3	few	TRBJ1-4	ASSPGDIGGKLF
TRBV2	-	TRBJ1-2	ASTPTGTVFGYT
TRBV6-6	many	TRBJ2-5	ASSQTFSGRQETQY
TRBV6-5	many	TRBJ2-7	ASSYPGQGLYEQY
TRBV7-2	few	TRBJ2-3	ASSSSSSGAFTDTQY
TRBV7-9	-	TRBJ1-1	ASSLDGRRTEAF
TRBV2	-	TRBJ1-5	ASSEAAGLNNQPQH
TRBV7-9	-	TRBJ1-2	ASSFHRDNGYT
TRBV12-3/TRBV12-4	few	TRBJ1-6	ASTLSSYNSPLH
TRBV20-1	once	TRBJ2-5	SAQTSGVHQETQY
TRBV4-2	many	TRBJ2-1	ASSLSGGAVNEQF